These T cell receptor beta chains were read from a single sample in a study of cytomegalovirus exposure and HLA in healthy donors. The data were produced by immunoSEQ multiplex PCR, yet TCRdb's version contains in-frame clones alone and is incomplete. The table records some 140,000 clones, around 79% of them present only once. The sequenced sample was PBMCs. Receptors were obtained from a young man in good health and CMV-seronegative. Both conserved end residues are part of each CDR3. The D gene is left open where the match is weak. The size entry is marked missing in some rows and otherwise reads once, few, many or a size class.

clone_size j_call v_call d_call cdr3_aa cdr3_nt
. TRBJ1-1 TRBV4-2 . CASSQDPGALGWAFF TGTGCCAGCAGCCAAGACCCAGGTGCTTTGGGTTGGGCTTTCTTT
. TRBJ2-5 TRBV28 . CASSTADREQETQYF TGTGCCAGCAGCACGGCGGACAGAGAGCAAGAGACCCAGTACTTC
. TRBJ2-1 TRBV7-8 . CASSIKGSGGAFYNEQFF TGTGCCAGCAGCATTAAAGGTAGTGGCGGGGCTTTCTACAATGAGCAGTTCTTC
. TRBJ1-3 TRBV7-9 . CASSPEGGSGNTIYF TGTGCCAGCAGCCCTGAAGGAGGCTCTGGAAACACCATATATTTT
. TRBJ1-2 TRBV5-1 . CASSLRGGDYGYTF TGCGCCAGCAGCTTACGCGGCGGGGACTATGGCTACACCTTC
few TRBJ1-1 TRBV6-5 . CASSSWTAYTEAFF TGTGCCAGCAGCTCGTGGACAGCGTACACTGAAGCTTTCTTT
few TRBJ1-6 TRBV9 . CASSVGPQGLGPNSPLHF TGTGCCAGCAGCGTTGGTCCTCAGGGGTTAGGGCCGAATTCACCCCTCCACTTT
. TRBJ2-3 TRBV9 . CASSVPGGTTDTQYF TGTGCCAGCAGCGTCCCCGGTGGTACCACAGATACGCAGTATTTT
. TRBJ1-1 TRBV5-6 . CASSLDSLTEAFF TGTGCCAGCAGCTTGGACAGCCTCACTGAAGCTTTCTTT
. TRBJ2-5 TRBV27 TRBD2 CASSLLGLAGVQETQYF TGTGCCAGCAGTTTACTGGGACTAGCGGGGGTCCAAGAGACCCAGTACTTC
. TRBJ2-2 TRBV28 . CASSGRPSNTGELFF TGTGCCAGCAGTGGGCGCCCCTCAAACACCGGGGAGCTGTTTTTT
few TRBJ2-5 TRBV7-2 . CASSLDSGTQYF TGTGCCAGCAGCTTAGACTCCGGGACCCAGTACTTC
. TRBJ1-5 TRBV6-1 TRBD1 CASSETGDQPQHF TGTGCCAGCAGTGAAACAGGGGACCAGCCCCAGCATTTT
. TRBJ2-7 TRBV5-1 . CASSLSGRGYEQYF TGCGCCAGCAGCTTGTCGGGCAGGGGCTACGAGCAGTACTTC
. TRBJ2-5 TRBV7-8 TRBD1 CASSHRQGRETQYF TGTGCCAGCAGCCATCGACAGGGGAGGGAGACCCAGTACTTC
. TRBJ2-3 TRBV5-4 . CASSLASTDTQYF TGTGCCAGCAGCTTGGCGAGCACAGATACGCAGTATTTT
. TRBJ1-6 TRBV5-1 . CASSLERGWISPLHF TGCGCCAGCAGCTTGGAGAGGGGGTGGATATCACCCCTCCACTTT
. TRBJ1-1 TRBV5-1 TRBD1 CASSSRTGQNTEAFF TGCGCCAGCAGCTCCCGGACAGGGCAGAACACTGAAGCTTTCTTT
. TRBJ1-5 TRBV19 . CASTARDIDQPQHF TGTGCCAGTACCGCGAGGGACATCGATCAGCCCCAGCATTTT
. TRBJ1-2 TRBV2 TRBD1 CASSETVLGDRGTF TGTGCCAGCAGTGAAACTGTATTGGGGGACAGGGGAACCTTC
few TRBJ1-6 TRBV30 . CAWNSNGSPLHF TGTGCCTGGAACTCTAACGGTTCACCCCTCCACTTT
. TRBJ2-2 TRBV10-2 TRBD2 CASSERAGSLNTGELFF TGCGCCAGCAGTGAGAGAGCGGGGAGCCTTAACACCGGGGAGCTGTTTTTT
. TRBJ2-7 TRBV7-2 TRBD2 CASSLTAGNLYDEQYF TGTGCCAGCAGCTTAACAGCGGGGAACCTCTACGACGAGCAGTACTTC
once TRBJ1-2 TRBV5-4 . CASSLAGNYGYTF TGTGCCAGCAGCTTGGCAGGGAACTATGGCTACACCTTC
. TRBJ2-1 TRBV7-3 TRBD2 CASSPRLAGGRNEQFF TGTGCCAGCAGCCCGCGACTAGCGGGGGGGCGGAATGAGCAGTTCTTC
. TRBJ2-5 TRBV29-1 . CSVDGQGSRTQYF TGCAGCGTTGACGGTCAGGGGTCCCGGACCCAGTACTTC
. TRBJ2-1 TRBV11-2 TRBD2 CASSLYGGDYNEQFF TGTGCCAGCAGCTTATACGGGGGGGATTACAATGAGCAGTTCTTC
. TRBJ2-1 TRBV5-4 TRBD1 CASSTRTGLYNEQFF TGTGCCAGCAGCACGAGGACAGGACTTTACAATGAGCAGTTCTTC
. TRBJ2-2 TRBV7-9 TRBD1 CASSLTGTGVAGELFF TGTGCCAGCAGCTTGACCGGGACAGGGGTAGCCGGGGAGCTGTTTTTT
few TRBJ1-3 TRBV9 TRBD1 CASSEQGVSGNTIYF TGTGCCAGCAGCGAACAGGGGGTTTCGGGAAACACCATATATTTT
. TRBJ2-5 TRBV7-2 . CASSLAGGLQETQYF TGTGCCAGCAGCCTAGCCGGGGGGCTCCAAGAGACCCAGTACTTC
few TRBJ1-6 TRBV5-6 . CASVYWGSGNSPLHF TGTGCCAGCGTTTATTGGGGTTCGGGAAATTCACCCCTCCACTTT
. TRBJ2-3 TRBV9 TRBD2 CASSATSGGARGTDTQYF TGTGCCAGCAGCGCCACTAGCGGGGGGGCCAGGGGCACAGATACGCAGTATTTT
. TRBJ1-2 TRBV14 . CASSPYDRRLVHYGYTF TGTGCCAGCAGCCCCTACGACAGGAGATTGGTTCACTATGGCTACACCTTC
. TRBJ1-2 TRBV4-1 . CASSQRGGTGTQNYGYTF TGCGCCAGCAGCCAAAGGGGGGGGACGGGAACCCAAAACTATGGCTACACCTTC
. TRBJ1-2 TRBV5-1 . CASSLLGGNYGYTF TGCGCCAGCAGCTTGCTAGGCGGGAACTATGGCTACACCTTC
. TRBJ2-6 TRBV5-1 . CASSSRTSGANGLTF TGCGCCAGCAGCTCTAGGACCTCTGGGGCCAACGGCCTGACTTTC
once TRBJ2-7 TRBV11-2 . CASSFGGEAYEQYF TGTGCCAGCAGCTTCGGGGGAGAAGCCTACGAGCAGTACTTC
. TRBJ2-3 TRBV5-1 TRBD2 CASSWTSGDTDTQYF TGCGCCAGCAGCTGGACTAGCGGGGACACAGATACGCAGTATTTT
. TRBJ2-7 TRBV9 TRBD2 CASSAGLAGYEQYF TGTGCCAGCAGCGCGGGACTAGCGGGGTACGAGCAGTACTTC
. TRBJ2-7 TRBV4-1 TRBD1 CASSQVKGTAYEQYF TGCGCCAGCAGCCAGGTCAAGGGGACAGCCTACGAGCAGTACTTC
. TRBJ2-2 TRBV2 . CASSELLPGSFLNTGELFF TGTGCCAGCAGTGAACTACTGCCGGGGTCATTTTTGAACACCGGGGAGCTGTTTTTT
. TRBJ2-5 TRBV5-1 TRBD1 CASSWSGTGKGETQYF TGCGCCAGCAGTTGGTCTGGGACAGGGAAGGGGGAGACCCAGTACTTC